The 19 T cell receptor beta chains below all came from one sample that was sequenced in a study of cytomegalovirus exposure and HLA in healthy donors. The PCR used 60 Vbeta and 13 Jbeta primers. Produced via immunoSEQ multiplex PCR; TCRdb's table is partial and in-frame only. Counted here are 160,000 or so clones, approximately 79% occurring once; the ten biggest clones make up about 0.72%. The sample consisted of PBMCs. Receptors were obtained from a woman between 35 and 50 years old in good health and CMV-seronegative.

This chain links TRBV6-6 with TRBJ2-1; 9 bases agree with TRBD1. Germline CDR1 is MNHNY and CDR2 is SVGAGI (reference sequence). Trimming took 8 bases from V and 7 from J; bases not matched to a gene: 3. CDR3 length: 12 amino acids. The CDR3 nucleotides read TGTGCCAGCCGGGACAGGGTAAATGAGCAGTTCTTC. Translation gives CASRDRVNEQFF.

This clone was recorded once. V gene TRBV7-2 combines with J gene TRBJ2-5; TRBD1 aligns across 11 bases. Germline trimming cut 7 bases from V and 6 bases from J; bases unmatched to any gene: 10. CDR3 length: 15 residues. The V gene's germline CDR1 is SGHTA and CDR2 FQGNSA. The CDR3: CASTSLGTGGKTQYF. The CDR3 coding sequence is TGTGCCAGCACCTCCTTAGGGACAGGGGGAAAGACCCAGTACTTC. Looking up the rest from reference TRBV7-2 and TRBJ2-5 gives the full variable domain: GAGVSQSPSNKVTEKGKDVELRCDPISGHTALYWYRQSLGQGLEFLIYFQGNSAPDKSGLPSDRFSAERTGGSVSTLTIQRTQQEDSAVYLCASTSLGTGGKTQYFGPGTRLLVL.

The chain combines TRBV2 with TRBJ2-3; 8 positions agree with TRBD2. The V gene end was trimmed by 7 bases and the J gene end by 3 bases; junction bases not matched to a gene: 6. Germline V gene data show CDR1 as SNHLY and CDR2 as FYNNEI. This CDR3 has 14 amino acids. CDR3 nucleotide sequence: TGTGCCAGCATTTGGGCGGGGGGTACAGATACGCAGTATTTT. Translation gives CASIWAGGTDTQYF.

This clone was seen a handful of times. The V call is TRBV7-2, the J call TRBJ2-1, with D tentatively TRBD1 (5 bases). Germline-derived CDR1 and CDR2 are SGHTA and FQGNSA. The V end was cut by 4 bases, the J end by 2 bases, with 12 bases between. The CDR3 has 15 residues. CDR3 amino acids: CASSSDIGPYNEQFF. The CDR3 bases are TGTGCCAGCAGCTCGGACATCGGCCCCTACAATGAGCAGTTCTTC.

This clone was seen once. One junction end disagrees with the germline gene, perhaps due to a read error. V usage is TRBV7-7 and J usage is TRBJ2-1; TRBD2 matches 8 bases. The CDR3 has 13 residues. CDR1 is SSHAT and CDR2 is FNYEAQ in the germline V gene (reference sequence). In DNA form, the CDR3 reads TGTGCTAGCAGCTCCGGGACTAGAGATGAGCAGTTCTTC. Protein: CASSSGTRDEQFF.

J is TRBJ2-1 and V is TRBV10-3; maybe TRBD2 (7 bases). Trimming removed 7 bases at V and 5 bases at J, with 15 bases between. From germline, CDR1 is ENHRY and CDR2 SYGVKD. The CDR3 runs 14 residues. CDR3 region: CAIKGGETNNEQFF. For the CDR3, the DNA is TGTGCCATCAAAGGGGGGGAGACTAACAATGAGCAGTTCTTC.

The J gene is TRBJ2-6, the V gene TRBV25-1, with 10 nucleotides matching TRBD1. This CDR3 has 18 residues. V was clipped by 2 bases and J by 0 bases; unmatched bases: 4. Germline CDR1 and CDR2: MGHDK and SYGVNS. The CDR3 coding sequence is TGTGCCAGCAGTGAACCGGGACAGGGGCTCTCTGGGGCCAACGTCCTGACTTTC. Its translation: CASSEPGQGLSGANVLTF.

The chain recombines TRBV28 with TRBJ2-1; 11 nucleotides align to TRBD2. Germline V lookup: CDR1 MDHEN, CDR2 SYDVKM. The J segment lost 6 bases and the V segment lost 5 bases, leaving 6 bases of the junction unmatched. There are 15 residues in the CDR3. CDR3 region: CASSLRTSGSNEQFF. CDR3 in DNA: TGTGCCAGCAGTCTTCGAACTAGCGGGAGCAATGAGCAGTTCTTC. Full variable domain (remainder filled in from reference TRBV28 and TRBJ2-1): DVKVTQSSRYLVKRTGEKVFLECVQDMDHENMFWYRQDPGLGLRLIYFSYDVKMKEKGDIPEGYSVSREKKERFSLILESASTNQTSMYLCASSLRTSGSNEQFFGPGTRLTVL.

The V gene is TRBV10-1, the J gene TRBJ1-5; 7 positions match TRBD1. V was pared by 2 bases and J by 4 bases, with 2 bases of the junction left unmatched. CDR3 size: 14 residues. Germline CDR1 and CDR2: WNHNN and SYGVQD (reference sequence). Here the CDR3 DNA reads TGCGCCAGCAGTGAGGGGACAGTTAATCAGCCCCAGCATTTT. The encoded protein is CASSEGTVNQPQHF.

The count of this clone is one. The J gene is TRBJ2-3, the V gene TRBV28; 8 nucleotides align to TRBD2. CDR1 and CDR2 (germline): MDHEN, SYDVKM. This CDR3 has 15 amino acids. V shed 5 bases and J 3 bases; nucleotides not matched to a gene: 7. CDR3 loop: CASSKSRLATDTQYF. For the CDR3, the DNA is TGTGCCAGCAGTAAATCCAGACTAGCGACAGATACGCAGTATTTT.

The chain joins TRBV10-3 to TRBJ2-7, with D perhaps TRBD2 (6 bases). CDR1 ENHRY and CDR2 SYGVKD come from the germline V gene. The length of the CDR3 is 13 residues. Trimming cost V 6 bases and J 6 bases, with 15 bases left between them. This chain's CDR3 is CAIRRDPGGEQYF. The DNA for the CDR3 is TGTGCCATCAGAAGGGACCCCGGGGGCGAGCAGTACTTC.

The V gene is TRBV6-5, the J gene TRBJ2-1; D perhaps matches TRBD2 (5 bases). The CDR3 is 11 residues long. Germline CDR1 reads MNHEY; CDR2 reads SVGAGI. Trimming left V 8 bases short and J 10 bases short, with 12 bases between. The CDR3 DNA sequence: TGTGCCAGCGAACTAGGAGGAGAGCAGTTCTTC. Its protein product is CASELGGEQFF.

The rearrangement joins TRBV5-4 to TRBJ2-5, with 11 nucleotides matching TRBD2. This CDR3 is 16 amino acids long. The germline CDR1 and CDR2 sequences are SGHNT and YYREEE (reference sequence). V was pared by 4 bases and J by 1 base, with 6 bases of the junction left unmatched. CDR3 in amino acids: CASSRRLAGFQETQYF. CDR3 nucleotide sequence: TGTGCCAGCAGCCGCCGACTAGCGGGGTTCCAAGAGACCCAGTACTTC. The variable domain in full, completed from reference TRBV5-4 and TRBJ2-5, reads ETGVTQSPTHLIKTRGQQVTLRCSSQSGHNTVSWYQQALGQGPQFIFQYYREEENGRGNFPPRFSGLQFPNYSSELNVNALELDDSALYLCASSRRLAGFQETQYFGPGTRLLVL.

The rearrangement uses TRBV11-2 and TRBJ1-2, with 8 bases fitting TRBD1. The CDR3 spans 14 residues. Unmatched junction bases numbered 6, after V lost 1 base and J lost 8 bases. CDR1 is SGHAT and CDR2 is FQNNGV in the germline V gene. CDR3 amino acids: CASSLVTGGKGYTF. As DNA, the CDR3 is TGTGCCAGCAGCTTAGTTACAGGGGGAAAAGGCTACACCTTC.

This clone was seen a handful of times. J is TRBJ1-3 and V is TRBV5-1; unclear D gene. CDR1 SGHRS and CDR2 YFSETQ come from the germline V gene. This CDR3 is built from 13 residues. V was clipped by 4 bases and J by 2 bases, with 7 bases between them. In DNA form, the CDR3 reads TGCGCCAGCAGCAGAGGAGCTGGAAACACCATATATTTT. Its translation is CASSRGAGNTIYF.

This CDR3 is CASSLGQGRHTIYF. In DNA form, the CDR3 reads TGTGCCAGCAGCTTGGGACAGGGGAGGCACACCATATATTTT. V gene TRBV5-4 combines with J gene TRBJ1-3, with TRBD1 matching over 8 bases. The CDR3 has 14 residues. The germline CDR1 and CDR2 sequences are SGHNT and YYREEE (reference sequence). V was pared by 0 bases and J by 8 bases, with 4 bases of the junction left unmatched.

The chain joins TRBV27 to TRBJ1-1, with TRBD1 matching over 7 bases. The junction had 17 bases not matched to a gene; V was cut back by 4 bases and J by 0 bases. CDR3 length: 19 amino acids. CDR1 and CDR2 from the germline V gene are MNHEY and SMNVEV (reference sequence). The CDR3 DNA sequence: TGTGCCAGCAGTTCGATTTTGGGACAGACCCTGAGAATGAACACTGAAGCTTTCTTT. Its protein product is CASSSILGQTLRMNTEAFF.

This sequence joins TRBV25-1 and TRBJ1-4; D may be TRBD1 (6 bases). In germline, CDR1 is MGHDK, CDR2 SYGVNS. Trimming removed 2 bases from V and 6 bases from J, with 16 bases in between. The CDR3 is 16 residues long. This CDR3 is CASSEALGAADEKLFF. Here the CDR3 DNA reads TGTGCCAGCAGTGAAGCTCTGGGGGCAGCGGATGAAAAACTGTTTTTT.

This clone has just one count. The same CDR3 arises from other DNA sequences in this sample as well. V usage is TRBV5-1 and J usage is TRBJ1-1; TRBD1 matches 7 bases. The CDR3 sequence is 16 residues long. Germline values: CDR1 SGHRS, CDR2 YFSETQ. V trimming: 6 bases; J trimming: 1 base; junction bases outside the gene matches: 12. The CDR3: CASTANTGARNTEAFF. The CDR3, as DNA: TGCGCCAGCACCGCCAATACAGGGGCCCGGAACACTGAAGCTTTCTTT.